This T cell receptor (beta chain) comes out of a study of CD8 T cells in Susac syndrome. Reverse transcription of roughly 0.5 to 1 ug RNA was performed with random hexamers. TCRdb fed the immunoSEQ multiplex PCR reads into MiXCR, producing one record per CDR3 protein. Among just over 300,000 distinct CDR3 sequences listed, about 90% were seen once. Trimming pared 4 bases from V and 3 bases from J, leaving 12 bases between. The CDR3 sequence is 14 residues long. Germline CDR1 SGHDN, CDR2 FVKESK. Sequencing used CD4+ T cells from PBMCs. This chain uses TRBV14 with TRBJ1-1; tentative D call: TRBD1 (6 bases). The receptor comes from a human donor with multiple sclerosis. For the CDR3, the DNA is TGTGCCAGCAGCCCCACAGGGTTCTACACTGAAGCTTTCTTT. Translating it yields CASSPTGFYTEAFF.